These T cell receptor beta chains were read from a single sample in a study of T cell responses to AZD1222 COVID-19 vaccine. The protocol was immunoSEQ multiplex PCR, while the TCRdb copy is restricted to in-frame clones and leaves out a portion. The table records some 110,000 clones, around 90% of them present only once. The sample consisted of peripheral blood, taken on day 0 of AZD1222 vaccination. Receptor source: an adult in good health. Each CDR3 is given with its conserved first and last residue. The D gene is left open where the match is weak. Not every row has a clone size; where given, it reads once, few, many or a size class.

d_gene,abundance,v_gene,j_gene,CDR3aa,CDR3nt
.,.,TRBV5-1,TRBJ1-3,CASSLAGGSGNTIYF,TGCGCCAGCAGCTTGGCGGGCGGGTCTGGAAACACCATATATTTT
.,few,TRBV19,TRBJ1-1,CASSTTGRTEAFF,TGTGCCAGTAGTACGACAGGAAGGACTGAAGCTTTCTTT
.,.,TRBV29-1,TRBJ1-1,CSAGPLNTEAFF,TGCAGCGCTGGACCTTTGAACACTGAAGCTTTCTTT
.,.,TRBV10-2,TRBJ1-2,CASSEGAGVYGYTF,TGCGCCAGCAGTGAAGGCGCAGGGGTCTATGGCTACACCTTC
.,.,TRBV5-1,TRBJ2-7,CASSDGTGISYEQYF,TGCGCCAGCAGTGATGGGACGGGGATCTCCTACGAGCAGTACTTC
.,.,TRBV24-1,TRBJ2-5,CATSGSQETQYF,TGTGCCACCTCAGGGTCCCAAGAGACCCAGTACTTC
.,.,TRBV10-1,TRBJ2-1,CASSESIAVSYNEQFF,TGCGCCAGCAGTGAGTCGATAGCGGTCTCCTACAATGAGCAGTTCTTC
.,.,TRBV4-2,TRBJ1-5,CASSHQGTGNQPQHF,TGTGCCAGCAGCCATCAAGGGACGGGCAATCAGCCCCAGCATTTT
.,.,TRBV7-2,TRBJ2-4,CASSLARGANIQYF,TGTGCCAGCAGCTTAGCTAGGGGTGCCAACATTCAGTACTTC
.,.,TRBV27,TRBJ2-1,CASSLSPSIGEQFF,TGTGCCAGCAGTTTATCTCCTAGTATCGGGGAGCAGTTCTTC
.,once,TRBV19,TRBJ1-4,CASSMRGVEKLFF,TGTGCCAGTAGTATGCGAGGTGTTGAAAAACTGTTTTTT
.,.,TRBV9,TRBJ1-1,CASSVAGLEGGNTEAFF,TGTGCCAGCAGCGTAGCAGGTCTGGAGGGGGGGAACACTGAAGCTTTCTTT
.,.,TRBV5-4,TRBJ1-2,CASRIRGSYGYTF,TGTGCCAGCAGAATAAGGGGGTCCTATGGCTACACCTTC
.,.,TRBV7-9,TRBJ1-4,CASTFYTQRNEKLFF,TGTGCCAGCACCTTCTATACCCAGCGTAATGAAAAACTGTTTTTT
.,.,TRBV11-2,TRBJ2-2,CASSFWGGTGELFF,TGTGCCAGCAGCTTTTGGGGTGGAACCGGGGAGCTGTTTTTT
TRBD2,.,TRBV7-9,TRBJ2-1,CASSRLAPQLGIF,TGTGCCAGCAGCCGACTAGCTCCCCAACTAGGAATCTTC
.,.,TRBV15,TRBJ1-1,CATSRVENTEAFF,TGTGCCACCAGCAGAGTTGAAAACACTGAAGCTTTCTTT
.,.,TRBV13,TRBJ2-3,CASSLEDTQYF,TGTGCCAGCAGCTTAGAAGATACGCAGTATTTT
.,.,TRBV12-3/TRBV12-4,TRBJ2-1,CASSFYNEQFF,TGTGCCAGCAGTTTCTACAATGAGCAGTTCTTC
.,.,TRBV2,TRBJ1-5,CASLEERGAGQPQHF,TGTGCCAGCCTCGAGGAGAGGGGAGCGGGTCAGCCCCAGCATTTT
TRBD2,.,TRBV11-2,TRBJ2-1,CASNGLALSSYNEQFF,TGTGCCAGCAACGGACTAGCGCTCAGCTCCTACAATGAGCAGTTCTTC
.,.,TRBV10-1,TRBJ2-1,CASSERANEQFF,TGCGCCAGCAGTGAACGGGCGAATGAGCAGTTCTTC
.,.,TRBV11-2,TRBJ1-2,CASSLNRDLSGYTF,TGTGCCAGCAGCTTGAACCGGGACCTGAGCGGCTACACCTTC
.,.,TRBV9,TRBJ2-7,CASSPGSSYEQYF,TGTGCCAGCAGCCCGGGTTCCTCCTACGAGCAGTACTTC
.,.,TRBV3-1/TRBV3-2,TRBJ1-1,CASSQDGGFNTEAFF,TGTGCCAGCAGCCAAGATGGGGGATTCAACACTGAAGCTTTCTTT
.,.,TRBV29-1,TRBJ1-5,CSVAQEGNQPQHF,TGCAGCGTCGCCCAGGAGGGCAATCAGCCCCAGCATTTT
.,.,TRBV9,TRBJ2-3,CASSVGGTASDTQYF,TGTGCCAGCAGCGTCGGGGGGACAGCTTCAGATACGCAGTATTTT
.,once,TRBV5-1,TRBJ2-5,CASSPGQSTQTQYF,TGCGCCAGCAGCCCCGGACAGTCCACACAGACCCAGTACTTC
TRBD1,once,TRBV28,TRBJ2-7,CASSPRDRFSYEQYF,TGTGCCAGCAGTCCCCGGGACAGGTTCTCCTACGAGCAGTACTTC
.,.,TRBV4-1,TRBJ1-1,CASNQGGTGEAFF,TGCGCCAGCAACCAGGGAGGGACGGGTGAAGCTTTCTTT
.,.,TRBV19,TRBJ1-2,CASSTQVNYGYTF,TGTGCCAGTAGTACCCAGGTTAACTATGGCTACACCTTC
TRBD2,.,TRBV4-2,TRBJ2-3,CASSQDGSSGGITDTQYF,TGTGCCAGCAGCCAAGATGGGTCCAGCGGGGGAATCACAGATACGCAGTATTTT
.,.,TRBV6-2/TRBV6-3,TRBJ2-4,CASSYSQIIQYF,TGTGCCAGCAGTTACTCCCAGATTATTCAGTACTTC
.,.,TRBV5-6,TRBJ2-2,CASSHGRGGFTGELFF,TGTGCCAGCAGCCATGGTCGAGGGGGATTTACCGGGGAGCTGTTTTTT
TRBD2,.,TRBV29-1,TRBJ2-3,CSVNSGRATDTQYF,TGCAGCGTCAACAGCGGGAGGGCCACAGATACGCAGTATTTT
.,.,TRBV4-2,TRBJ1-2,CASSQDDGARQGYTF,TGTGCCAGCAGCCAAGATGATGGGGCGCGGCAAGGCTACACCTTC
.,.,TRBV2,TRBJ2-3,CASRTDRSTDTQYF,TGTGCCAGCCGAACTGACAGGAGCACAGATACGCAGTATTTT
.,.,TRBV9,TRBJ2-2,CASGRMNTGELFF,TGTGCCAGTGGGAGAATGAACACCGGGGAGCTGTTTTTT
.,.,TRBV19,TRBJ1-1,CASSIGGSPNTEAFF,TGTGCCAGTAGTATAGGGGGCAGCCCGAACACTGAAGCTTTCTTT
.,.,TRBV7-2,TRBJ2-2,CASRRPEEGRTGELFF,TGTGCCAGCAGGAGGCCCGAGGAGGGGCGGACCGGGGAGCTGTTTTTT
TRBD1,.,TRBV19,TRBJ2-3,CASSIQGAKDTQYF,TGTGCCAGTAGTATCCAGGGGGCAAAAGATACGCAGTATTTT
TRBD2,.,TRBV6-5,TRBJ2-3,CASSYRASGLDTQYF,TGTGCCAGCAGTTACCGGGCTAGCGGGCTGGATACGCAGTATTTT
TRBD1,.,TRBV19,TRBJ1-1,CASTPTGTENTEAFF,TGTGCCAGTACTCCGACCGGGACAGAGAACACTGAAGCTTTCTTT
TRBD1,.,TRBV28,TRBJ2-5,CATHGSAQGQTQYF,TGTGCCACTCATGGTTCGGCACAGGGGCAGACCCAGTACTTC
TRBD2,few,TRBV4-1,TRBJ2-7,CASSQDSGTRNF,TGCGCCAGCAGCCAAGACTCCGGGACTAGAAACTTC
TRBD1,.,TRBV7-9,TRBJ1-2,CASSFRQGELDGYTF,TGTGCCAGCAGCTTTAGACAGGGGGAACTGGATGGCTACACCTTC
.,.,TRBV19,TRBJ1-6,CASKETGYNSPLHF,TGTGCCAGTAAGGAAACAGGCTATAATTCACCCCTCCACTTT
.,once,TRBV11-2,TRBJ1-1,CASSPLRGQMNTEAFF,TGTGCCAGCAGCCCCCTGAGAGGACAGATGAACACTGAAGCTTTCTTT
.,.,TRBV6-5,TRBJ2-1,CASRGVRGHEQFF,TGTGCCAGCAGAGGGGTGAGAGGGCATGAGCAGTTCTTC
.,.,TRBV28,TRBJ2-7,CASRTVPYEQYF,TGTGCCAGCCGGACAGTCCCCTACGAGCAGTACTTC
.,.,TRBV6-5,TRBJ1-5,CASRRTVDQPQHF,TGTGCCAGCAGACGGACAGTTGATCAGCCCCAGCATTTT
TRBD1,.,TRBV4-2,TRBJ1-5,CASSQEDRDQPQHF,TGTGCCAGCAGCCAAGAAGACAGGGATCAGCCCCAGCATTTT
.,.,TRBV16,TRBJ2-7,CASSDYRRAYEQYF,TGTGCCAGCAGTGATTACAGAAGGGCCTACGAGCAGTACTTC
.,.,TRBV7-9,TRBJ1-3,CASSSGGSTIYF,TGTGCCAGCAGCTCCGGTGGGAGCACCATATATTTT